This record covers a single T cell receptor beta chain. Per the original data handling: The authors estimated nucleated cell counts from reference gene primer amplification. Only in-frame clones appear in the TCRdb table, and some are missing; sequencing was by immunoSEQ multiplex PCR. V, J and clone size are those of that table, while D and trimming were read from the DNA. Of approximately 99,000 clones listed, roughly 85% were seen once; the top ten hold 2.4%. V lost 3 bases and J 2 bases, leaving 6 bases between the germline ends. The CDR3 totals 12 residues. Germline V lookup: CDR1 SGDLS, CDR2 YYNGEE. The data stem from a study of blood T cell repertoires in COVID-19.

The sequence was obtained from a human donor in a cohort sampled during active COVID-19. The sequencing input was peripheral blood. This chain links TRBV9 with TRBJ2-7; D may be TRBD1 (6 bases). CDR3 loop: CASSGTAYEQYF. The CDR3 DNA follows: TGTGCCAGCAGCGGGACAGCCTACGAGCAGTACTTC.